These 19 T cell receptor beta chains were sequenced from one sample in a study of shared clonotypes between healthy human individuals (dated by TCRdb to the early 2020s). Library generation was performed with the immunoSEQ multiplex PCR assay. Held by TCRdb, this immuneACCESS table contains in-frame sequences only and omits some clones. Under half of the omission traces to an unresolved V gene where checked; the cause of the rest is unknown. The sample table contains roughly 770,000 clones; only one count was recorded for just over 95% of them. The ten most abundant clones make up about 0.22% of the sample. CD8 naive samples were CD45RO-negative cells positively selected for CCR7, giving a CD45RA+CCR7+ population that excluded TemRA cells. The sequenced sample consisted of naive CD8+ T cells sorted from blood. The sample's cell subset or site label is to be understood as: CD45RA+CCR7+. The source is a young man in good health.

The CDR3 DNA is TGTGCCAGCAGCTTAGGAGACAGGGTTAACTATGGCTACACCTTC. This gives the protein CASSLGDRVNYGYTF. V usage is TRBV7-9 and J usage is TRBJ1-2; 7 nucleotides agree with TRBD1. The ends lost 1 base at V and 1 base at J; junction bases unmatched: 3. Germline V gene data show CDR1 as SEHNR and CDR2 as FQNEAQ (reference sequence). There are 15 residues in the CDR3. Together with reference TRBV7-9 and TRBJ1-2, the CDR3 gives the full variable domain: DTGVSQNPRHKITKRGQNVTFRCDPISEHNRLYWYRQTLGQGPEFLTYFQNEAQLEKSRLLSDRFSAERPKGSFSTLEIQRTEQGDSAMYLCASSLGDRVNYGYTFGSGTRLTVV.

The chain is built from TRBV5-1 and TRBJ2-2; D perhaps matches TRBD2 (5 bases). This CDR3 is built from 15 residues. Trimming left V 2 bases short and J 3 bases short, with 11 bases between. Germline assignment: CDR1 SGHRS and CDR2 YFSETQ. This chain's CDR3 is CASSFGWEHTGELFF. CDR3 DNA sequence: TGCGCCAGCAGCTTCGGGTGGGAGCACACCGGGGAGCTGTTTTTT.

This rearrangement joins TRBV13 to TRBJ1-4; D possibly corresponds to TRBD1 (5 bases). CDR1 PRHDT and CDR2 FYEKMQ come from the germline V gene (reference sequence). The CDR3 covers 16 residues. V was clipped by 0 bases and J by 5 bases, with 13 bases between them. The DNA for the CDR3 is TGTGCCAGCAGCTTAGGCCTACGGGGCGCGAATGAAAAACTGTTTTTT. This translates into CASSLGLRGANEKLFF.

In DNA form, the CDR3 reads TGTGCCAGCAGCACCACTAGATCCCCCTACAATGAGCAGTTCTTC. Its translation: CASSTTRSPYNEQFF. The rearrangement joins TRBV7-2 to TRBJ2-1; D is possibly TRBD2 (5 bases). CDR1 and CDR2 (germline): SGHTA, FQGNSA. V dropped 5 bases and J dropped 2 bases, with 13 bases sitting between them. This CDR3 contains 15 residues.

The V gene is TRBV7-2, the J gene TRBJ2-7, with D perhaps matching TRBD1 (5 bases). V lost 1 base, J lost 0 bases, and 16 bases lay in between. The germline gives CDR1 SGHTA, CDR2 FQGNSA. The length of the CDR3 is 17 residues. The CDR3 nucleotides are TGTGCCAGCAGCTTAGGAGTGGTCAGAGACAGCTCCTACGAGCAGTACTTC. This translates into CASSLGVVRDSSYEQYF.

V usage is TRBV7-9 and J usage is TRBJ2-7; D is perhaps TRBD2 (6 bases). V lost 2 bases, J lost 3 bases, and 11 bases lay in between. The germline gives CDR1 SEHNR, CDR2 FQNEAQ (reference sequence). The CDR3 contains 14 residues. The DNA for the CDR3 is TGTGCCAGCAGCTTACATGGGACTCACTACGAGCAGTACTTC. Translated: CASSLHGTHYEQYF.

This rearrangement joins TRBV7-6 to TRBJ2-1, with D maybe TRBD1 (6 bases). Germline values: CDR1 SGHVS, CDR2 FNYEAQ. Trimming shortened V by 4 bases and J by 8 bases, and 15 bases separated the two germline ends. The CDR3 totals 14 residues. The CDR3 bases are TGTGCCAGCAGCTCCCGCCGACAGGATCATGAGCAGTTCTTC. Residues: CASSSRRQDHEQFF.

The gene calls are TRBV12-5 and TRBJ2-5; 16 positions agree with TRBD2. This CDR3 has 20 amino acids. The germline V gene encodes CDR1 LGHNT and CDR2 FRNRAP. The J segment lost 5 bases and the V segment lost 1 base, leaving 13 bases of the junction unmatched. The CDR3 protein is CASGLDRPGLAGGPEETQYF. CDR3 nucleotide sequence: TGTGCTAGTGGTTTGGACCGACCGGGACTAGCGGGAGGGCCTGAGGAGACCCAGTACTTC.

The chain couples TRBV21-1 to TRBJ2-5; TRBD1 is the table's D call and was not checked against the DNA. TRBV21-1 is described as a pseudogene. There are 13 residues in the CDR3. Written as DNA, the CDR3 is TGTGCCAGCAGCCAACAGGGTGGAGAGACCCAGTACTTC. It encodes CASSQQGGETQYF.

The chain recombines TRBV5-6 with TRBJ1-2, with TRBD1 matching 7 bases. The CDR3 runs 13 residues. Germline loops: CDR1 SGHDT, CDR2 YYEEEE. V gave up 4 bases and J gave up 6 bases; unmatched junction bases: 6. CDR3 region: CASSIDREDGYTF. CDR3 nucleotide sequence: TGTGCCAGCAGCATCGACAGGGAGGATGGCTACACCTTC.

This chain connects TRBV27 to TRBJ2-1; TRBD2 agrees at 8 bases. Trimming removed 8 bases from V and 0 bases from J; junction bases left unmatched: 12. Germline CDR1 is MNHEY and CDR2 is SMNVEV (reference sequence). The CDR3 sequence is 17 residues long. CDR3: CASSKTTSGSSYNEQFF. The CDR3 nucleotides are TGTGCCAGCTCAAAGACAACTAGCGGAAGCTCCTACAATGAGCAGTTCTTC.

The V call is TRBV6-5, the J call TRBJ2-7; 10 nucleotides line up with TRBD1. The V gene's germline CDR1 is MNHEY and CDR2 SVGAGI. The V gene end was trimmed by 7 bases and the J gene end by 2 bases; junction bases not matched to a gene: 5. CDR3 size: 14 residues. Written as DNA, the CDR3 is TGTGCCAGCACCCGGACAGGGGGTGCCTACGAGCAGTACTTC. Amino acids: CASTRTGGAYEQYF.

This clone occurred a few times. The chain couples TRBV7-6 to TRBJ1-5; 9 bases match TRBD1. The V and J ends lost 5 bases and 6 bases, in that order; junction bases with no gene match: 11. The CDR3 is 16 amino acids. Germline V gives CDR1 SGHVS, CDR2 FNYEAQ. This CDR3 reads CASSPGTGMVVQPQHF. CDR3 nucleotide sequence: TGTGCCAGCAGCCCTGGGACAGGGATGGTCGTTCAGCCCCAGCATTTT.

The J gene is TRBJ1-1, the V gene TRBV5-1; D might be TRBD1 (5 bases). Trimming stripped 4 bases from V and 4 bases from J, with 17 bases between. The CDR3 runs to 15 residues. Per germline, CDR1 SGHRS and CDR2 YFSETQ. The CDR3 is CASSPAGGMGTEAFF. The CDR3 DNA is TGCGCCAGCAGCCCGGCGGGGGGTATGGGCACTGAAGCTTTCTTT.

The genes are TRBV28 and TRBJ1-2; 9 bases are a match to TRBD1. V was pared by 6 bases and J by 3 bases, with 11 bases of the junction left unmatched. The CDR3 spans 16 residues. In germline, CDR1 is MDHEN, CDR2 SYDVKM. CDR3 in DNA: TGTGCCAGCAGAGGAATAGGGACAGGGAAGGACTATGGCTACACCTTC. This sequence encodes CASRGIGTGKDYGYTF.

The V gene is TRBV2, the J gene TRBJ1-4; D is ambiguous. V dropped 6 bases and J dropped 12 bases, with 20 bases sitting between them. The CDR3 length is 14 residues. Germline V lookup: CDR1 SNHLY, CDR2 FYNNEI. The CDR3 is CASSPGRHVKELFF. The CDR3, as DNA: TGTGCCAGCAGCCCCGGGCGGCACGTGAAGGAACTGTTTTTT.

This clone was seen once. This sequence joins TRBV6-5 and TRBJ1-2; tentatively, D is TRBD1 (6 bases). The V and J ends lost 6 bases and 5 bases respectively, with 13 bases between them. CDR1 MNHEY and CDR2 SVGAGI come from the germline V gene. The CDR3 is made up of 13 amino acids. The CDR3 nucleotides read TGTGCCAGCAGGGGGGCCCCCCAATATGGCTACACCTTC. Translated, it gives CASRGAPQYGYTF.

V is TRBV4-1 and J is TRBJ2-6; D may be TRBD1 or TRBD2 (6 bases each). CDR1 is MGHRA, CDR2 YSYEKL, per germline. The CDR3 loop spans 17 amino acids. V was pared by 1 base and J by 6 bases, with 16 bases between. The CDR3 region is CASSQVGGGQSANVLTF. The CDR3 DNA is TGCGCCAGCAGCCAAGTAGGAGGGGGGCAGTCGGCCAACGTCCTGACTTTC.

The rearrangement links TRBV6-5 to TRBJ2-1; no clear D gene. The germline CDR1 and CDR2 sequences are MNHEY and SVGAGI. V was pared by 0 bases and J by 8 bases, with 8 bases between. This CDR3 has 13 amino acids. For the CDR3, the DNA is TGTGCCAGCAGTTACTCAAGTAGTCATGAGCAGTTCTTC. Translating gives CASSYSSSHEQFF.